This T cell receptor beta chain was sequenced in a study of T cells and Merkel cell carcinoma outcomes (dated by TCRdb to 2020 to 2021). Concerning the study at large: The tumor T-cell repertoire, together with T-cell density, was examined as a predictor of clinical outcome in patients with Merkel cell carcinoma. Broad study findings and their caveats: Clinical outcomes in Merkel cell carcinoma patients were reported to be predicted by T-cell repertoire features combined with T-cell density.

Libraries were made using the immunoSEQ multiplex PCR assay. TCRdb provides this immuneACCESS table in a form limited to in-frame rearrangements. Some clones are lacking; in checked studies, under half of them reflect an unresolved V gene, and why the rest are absent is not known. In this sample the table shows fewer than 25,000 clones, over 75% of which occur a single time. The top ten clonotypes cover roughly 3.2% of the sample. Samples were obtained from patients with Merkel cell carcinoma. V loses 2 bases of germline sequence and J loses 6 bases, and the interval between the two ends is 4 bases. Including the terminal cysteine and phenylalanine, the CDR3 comprises 11 residues. The only DNA kept is the CDR3, 33 bases in frame from the first base. Based on the germline V gene (reference sequence), the CDR1 and CDR2 sequences are PRHDT and FYEKMQ. A remark on this clone: This receptor's antigen is unknown. Per-base qualities were not stored, and no clone one base away is much larger.

Recombination linked TRBV13 to TRBJ1-1; too little of a D gene remains to name it. The receptor was derived from a human donor with Merkel cell carcinoma. The sequencing sample was made of tumor tissue from Merkel cell carcinoma. The CDR3 reads CASSLLPEAFF. DNA sequence: TGTGCCAGCAGCTTACTTCCTGAAGCTTTCTTT.